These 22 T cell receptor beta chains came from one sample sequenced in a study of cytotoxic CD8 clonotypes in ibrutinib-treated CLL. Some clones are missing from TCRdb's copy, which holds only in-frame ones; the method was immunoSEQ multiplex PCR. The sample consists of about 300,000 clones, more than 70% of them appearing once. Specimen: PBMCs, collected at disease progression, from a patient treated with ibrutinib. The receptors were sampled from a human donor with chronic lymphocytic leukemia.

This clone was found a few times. The CDR3 region is CASSLTAGVKDLNEQFF. The CDR3 bases are TGTGCCAGCAGCTTAACGGCTGGGGTTAAAGACTTGAATGAGCAGTTCTTC. V gene TRBV7-3 combines with J gene TRBJ2-1; D is ambiguous. The CDR3 runs 17 residues. V was pared by 0 bases and J by 7 bases, with 19 bases between. Germline V gene sequence: CDR1 SGHTA, CDR2 FQGTGA.

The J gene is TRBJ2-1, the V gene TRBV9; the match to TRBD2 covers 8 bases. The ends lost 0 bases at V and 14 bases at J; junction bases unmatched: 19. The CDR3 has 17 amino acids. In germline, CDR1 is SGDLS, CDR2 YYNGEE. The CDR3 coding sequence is TGTGCCAGCAGCGTAGGATCCAGCCCAGAACCGGGACTAGTGGAGTTCTTC. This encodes CASSVGSSPEPGLVEFF.

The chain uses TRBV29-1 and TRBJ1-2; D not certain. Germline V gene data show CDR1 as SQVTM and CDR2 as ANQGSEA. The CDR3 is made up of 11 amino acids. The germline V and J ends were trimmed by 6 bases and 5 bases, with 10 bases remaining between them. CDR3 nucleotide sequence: TGCAGCGTCACCTCCTTATATGGCTACACCTTC. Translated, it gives CSVTSLYGYTF.

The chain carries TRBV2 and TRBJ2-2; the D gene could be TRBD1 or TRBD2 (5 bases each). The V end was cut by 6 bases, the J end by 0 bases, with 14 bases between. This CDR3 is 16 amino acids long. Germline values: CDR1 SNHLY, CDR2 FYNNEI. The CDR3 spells CASRVREGPNTGELFF. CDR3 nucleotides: TGTGCCAGCAGGGTCCGCGAGGGGCCGAACACCGGGGAGCTGTTTTTT.

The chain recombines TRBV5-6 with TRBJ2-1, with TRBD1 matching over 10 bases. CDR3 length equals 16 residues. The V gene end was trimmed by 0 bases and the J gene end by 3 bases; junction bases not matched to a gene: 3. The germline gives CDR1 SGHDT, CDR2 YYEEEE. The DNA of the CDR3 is TGTGCCAGCAGCTTGGGACAGGGGGCGCTCTACAATGAGCAGTTCTTC. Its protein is CASSLGQGALYNEQFF.

This chain's CDR3 is CASSLAGGAAGRTNTEAFF. CDR3 coding DNA: TGTGCCAGCAGCTTAGCGGGAGGGGCGGCAGGGAGGACGAACACTGAAGCTTTCTTT. J is TRBJ1-1 and V is TRBV7-9; D may be TRBD1 (5 bases). The V and J ends lost 0 bases and 1 base respectively, with 21 bases between them. Germline CDR1 and CDR2: SEHNR and FQNEAQ (reference sequence). This CDR3 comprises 19 residues.

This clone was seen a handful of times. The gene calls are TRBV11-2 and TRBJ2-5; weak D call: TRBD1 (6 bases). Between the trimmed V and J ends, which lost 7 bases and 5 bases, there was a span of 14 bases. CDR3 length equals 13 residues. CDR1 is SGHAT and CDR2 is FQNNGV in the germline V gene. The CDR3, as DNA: TGTGCCAGCACGCTACAGGGAAGGGAGACCCAGTACTTC. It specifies CASTLQGRETQYF.

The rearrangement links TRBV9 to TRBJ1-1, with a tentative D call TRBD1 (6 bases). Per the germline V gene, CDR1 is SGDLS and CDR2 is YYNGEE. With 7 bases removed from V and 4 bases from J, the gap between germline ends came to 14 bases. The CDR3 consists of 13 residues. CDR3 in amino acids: CASSHNRATEAFF. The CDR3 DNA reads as TGTGCCAGCTCCCATAACAGGGCCACTGAAGCTTTCTTT.

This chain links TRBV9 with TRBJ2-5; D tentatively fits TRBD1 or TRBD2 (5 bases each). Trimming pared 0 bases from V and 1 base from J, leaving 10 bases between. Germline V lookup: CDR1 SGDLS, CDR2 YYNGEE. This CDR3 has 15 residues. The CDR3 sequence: CASSVVPGPQETQYF. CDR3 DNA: TGTGCCAGCAGCGTAGTCCCGGGGCCCCAAGAGACCCAGTACTTC.

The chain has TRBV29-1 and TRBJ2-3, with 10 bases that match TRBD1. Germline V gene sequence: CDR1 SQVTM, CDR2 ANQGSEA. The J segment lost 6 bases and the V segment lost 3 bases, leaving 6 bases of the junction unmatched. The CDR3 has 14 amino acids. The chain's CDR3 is CSVDRGTGEDTQYF. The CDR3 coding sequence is TGCAGCGTTGATAGGGGGACAGGGGAGGATACGCAGTATTTT.

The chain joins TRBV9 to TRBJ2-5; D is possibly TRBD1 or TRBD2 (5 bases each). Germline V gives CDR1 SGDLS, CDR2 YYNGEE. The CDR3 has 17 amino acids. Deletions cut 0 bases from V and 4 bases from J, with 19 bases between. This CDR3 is CASSVAGGARVLETQYF. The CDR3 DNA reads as TGTGCCAGCAGCGTAGCCGGTGGGGCGCGGGTATTAGAGACCCAGTACTTC.

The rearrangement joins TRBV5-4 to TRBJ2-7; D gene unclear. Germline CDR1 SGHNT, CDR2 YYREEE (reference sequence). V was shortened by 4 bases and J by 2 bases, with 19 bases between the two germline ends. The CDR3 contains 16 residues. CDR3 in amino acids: CASSRTHLDGAYEQYF. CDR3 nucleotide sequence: TGTGCCAGCAGCCGAACACATCTGGACGGAGCCTACGAGCAGTACTTC.

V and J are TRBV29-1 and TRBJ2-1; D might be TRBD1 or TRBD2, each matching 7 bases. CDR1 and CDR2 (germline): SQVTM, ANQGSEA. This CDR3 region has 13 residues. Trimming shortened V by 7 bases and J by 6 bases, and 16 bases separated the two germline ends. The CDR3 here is CSGGGTAPNEQFF. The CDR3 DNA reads TGCAGCGGGGGAGGGACAGCACCCAATGAGCAGTTCTTC.

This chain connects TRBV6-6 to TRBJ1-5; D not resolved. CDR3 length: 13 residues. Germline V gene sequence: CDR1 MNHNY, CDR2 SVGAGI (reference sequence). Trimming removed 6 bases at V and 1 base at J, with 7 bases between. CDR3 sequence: CASRGYSNQPQHF. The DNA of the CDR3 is TGTGCCAGCAGGGGGTACAGCAATCAGCCCCAGCATTTT.

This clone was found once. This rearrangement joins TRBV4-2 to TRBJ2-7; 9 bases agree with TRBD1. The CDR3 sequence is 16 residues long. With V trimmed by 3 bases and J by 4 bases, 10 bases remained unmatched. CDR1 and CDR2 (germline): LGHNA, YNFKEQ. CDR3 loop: CASSQIPRQGVYEQYF. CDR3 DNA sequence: TGTGCCAGCAGCCAGATACCCCGACAGGGGGTATACGAGCAGTACTTC.

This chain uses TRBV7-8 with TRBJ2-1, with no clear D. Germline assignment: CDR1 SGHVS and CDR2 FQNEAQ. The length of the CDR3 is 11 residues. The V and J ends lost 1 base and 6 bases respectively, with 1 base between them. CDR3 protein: CASSLGNEQFF. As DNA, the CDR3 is TGTGCCAGCAGCTTAGGCAATGAGCAGTTCTTC.

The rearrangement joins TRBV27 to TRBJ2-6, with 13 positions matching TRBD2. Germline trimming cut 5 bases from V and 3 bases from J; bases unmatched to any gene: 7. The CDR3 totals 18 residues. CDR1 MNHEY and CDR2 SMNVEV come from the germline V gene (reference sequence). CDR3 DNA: TGTGCCAGCAGTGTCACTAGCGGGAGGGCTAGTGGGGCCAACGTCCTGACTTTC. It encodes CASSVTSGRASGANVLTF.

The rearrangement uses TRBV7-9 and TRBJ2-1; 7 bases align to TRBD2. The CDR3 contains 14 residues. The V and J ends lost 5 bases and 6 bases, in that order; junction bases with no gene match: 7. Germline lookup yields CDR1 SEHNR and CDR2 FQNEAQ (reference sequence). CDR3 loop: CASSPRTSLNEQFF. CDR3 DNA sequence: TGTGCCAGCAGCCCACGGACTAGTCTCAATGAGCAGTTCTTC.

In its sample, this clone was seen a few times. CDR3 nucleotides: TGTGCCAGCAGCGGGGACAACTACGAGCAGTACTTC. This sequence encodes CASSGDNYEQYF. The rearrangement links TRBV11-3 to TRBJ2-7; TRBD1 is a possible D gene (6 bases). V gave up 5 bases and J gave up 3 bases, with 8 bases separating them. Germline V gene data show CDR1 as SGHNT and CDR2 as YENEEA. This CDR3 region has 12 residues.

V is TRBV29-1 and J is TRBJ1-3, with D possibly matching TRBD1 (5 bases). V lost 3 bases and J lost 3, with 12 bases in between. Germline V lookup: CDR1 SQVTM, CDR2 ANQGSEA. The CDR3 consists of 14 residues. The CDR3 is CSVDGGFRGNTIYF. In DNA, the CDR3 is TGCAGCGTTGATGGGGGGTTCCGTGGAAACACCATATATTTT.

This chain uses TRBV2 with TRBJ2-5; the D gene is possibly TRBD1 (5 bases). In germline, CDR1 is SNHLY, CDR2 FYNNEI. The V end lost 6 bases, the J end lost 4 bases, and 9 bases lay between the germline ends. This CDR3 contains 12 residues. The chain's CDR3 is CASRTDIETQYF. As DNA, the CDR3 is TGTGCCAGCAGAACGGACATAGAGACCCAGTACTTC. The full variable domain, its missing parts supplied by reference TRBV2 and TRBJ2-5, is EPEVTQTPSHQVTQMGQEVILRCVPISNHLYFYWYRQILGQKVEFLVSFYNNEISEKSEIFDDQFSVERPDGSNFTLKIRSTKLEDSAMYFCASRTDIETQYFGPGTRLLVL.

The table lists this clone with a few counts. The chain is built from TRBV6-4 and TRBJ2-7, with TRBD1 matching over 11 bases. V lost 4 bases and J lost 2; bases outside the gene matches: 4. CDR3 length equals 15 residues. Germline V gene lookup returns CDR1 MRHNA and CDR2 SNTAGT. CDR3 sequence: CASSAGTGGTYEQYF. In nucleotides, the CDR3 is TGTGCCAGCAGTGCCGGGACAGGGGGAACCTACGAGCAGTACTTC.